The T cell receptor (beta chain) described here comes from a study of T cell responses to AZD1222 COVID-19 vaccine. V lost 10 bases and J lost 3, with 13 bases in between. The CDR3 spans 13 residues. From germline, CDR1 is MNHEY and CDR2 SVGAGI. The data were produced by immunoSEQ multiplex PCR, yet TCRdb's version contains in-frame clones alone and is incomplete. The repertoire holds 130,000 or so clones, with 90% as singletons. Regarding this clone: Antigen: not known.

Study results and limitations: Baseline antibody screening turned up just a handful of seropositive AZD1222 recipients. Researchers took repertoire samples only after the peak T cell response had come. Regions 160-218 and 743-854 dominated among vaccine-associated CD4 TCRs spanning spike.

This rearrangement joins TRBV6-5 to TRBJ2-1; D perhaps matches TRBD1 (6 bases). Sequenced material: peripheral blood, taken 28 days after the second dose of the MenACWY control vaccine. The receptor's source is an adult who received the MenACWY meningococcal vaccine as a control. CDR3 coding DNA: TGTGCCACCGTACAGGGAAACTACAATGAGCAGTTCTTC. This sequence encodes CATVQGNYNEQFF.